These 25 T cell receptor beta chains were sequenced from one sample in a study of blood T cells in healthy people across ages. Next came a second PCR, run for about 7 to 12 cycles, which used a sample-barcoded 5' primer along with a J-beta primer mix. TCRdb reanalysed the 5' RACE reads using MiXCR and keeps one entry per CDR3 protein. The repertoire consists of over 1,300,000 distinct CDR3 sequences, with 59% occurring once and the leading ten covering 5% to 7%. The sequenced sample was blood. The receptors come from a man aged 18 to 30 in good health.

The chain uses TRBV6-5 and TRBJ2-5; 7 nucleotides align to TRBD2. Losses at the gene ends were 0 bases for V and 3 bases for J; bases not matched to a gene: 4. The CDR3 runs 15 residues. The V gene's germline CDR1 is MNHEY and CDR2 SVGAGI. The CDR3 protein is CASSYSPLAEETQYF. In DNA, the CDR3 is TGTGCCAGCAGTTACTCCCCGCTAGCGGAAGAGACCCAGTACTTC.

The chain couples TRBV4-1 to TRBJ2-3, with 9 bases lining up with TRBD2. This CDR3 is 16 amino acids long. Trimming at V came to 0 bases and at J to 3 bases, leaving 4 bases not matched to a gene. The germline V gene encodes CDR1 MGHRA and CDR2 YSYEKL. In DNA form, the CDR3 reads TGCGCCAGCAGCCAAGATTGGAGCGGGAGGACAGATACGCAGTATTTT. As protein: CASSQDWSGRTDTQYF.

The CDR3 DNA sequence: TGCAGTGCTCCGGGACAGACTATAATGAACACTGAAGCTTTCTTT. Its translation: CSAPGQTIMNTEAFF. This rearrangement joins TRBV20-1 to TRBJ1-1; the match to TRBD1 covers 7 bases. Trimming removed 5 bases from V and 0 bases from J; junction bases left unmatched: 9. This CDR3 comprises 15 residues. CDR1 and CDR2 (germline): DFQATT, SNEGSKA (reference sequence).

This clonotype was counted ten times or more. The chain links TRBV28 to TRBJ2-3, with 8 bases fitting TRBD2. V gave up 2 bases and J gave up 1 base; unmatched junction bases: 5. This CDR3 has 16 residues. Germline V CDR1 and CDR2: MDHEN, SYDVKM. CDR3 in amino acids: CASSLPGGTGTDTQYF. The CDR3 nucleotides read TGTGCCAGCAGTTTACCGGGGGGGACTGGCACAGATACGCAGTATTTT.

The chain couples TRBV11-2 to TRBJ2-5; D is unclear. This CDR3 has 16 amino acids. Trimming removed 5 bases from V and 2 bases from J, with 18 bases in between. Germline V gene data show CDR1 as SGHAT and CDR2 as FQNNGV. As DNA, the CDR3 is TGTGCCAGCAGCCCCGACGTTTGGGGATGGCAAGAGACCCAGTACTTC. Its translation: CASSPDVWGWQETQYF.

V is TRBV18 and J is TRBJ2-6; D might be TRBD1 (6 bases). Between the trimmed V and J ends, which lost 4 bases and 0 bases, there was a span of 13 bases. This CDR3 is built from 17 residues. Germline V gives CDR1 KGHSH, CDR2 LQKENI. The CDR3 here is CASSQGQLGSGANVLTF. CDR3 nucleotides: TGTGCCAGCTCACAAGGACAGTTGGGCTCTGGGGCCAACGTCCTGACTTTC.

The V gene is TRBV12-3 or TRBV12-4, the J gene TRBJ1-1, with D perhaps matching TRBD1 (5 bases). This CDR3 contains 13 residues. V was pared by 6 bases and J by 1 base, with 9 bases between. CDR3: CASRFGGNTEAFF. The DNA of the CDR3 is TGTGCCAGCAGGTTTGGGGGGAACACTGAAGCTTTCTTT.

V gene TRBV7-9 combines with J gene TRBJ2-5, with 7 bases identical to TRBD1. The CDR3 totals 15 residues. J lost 0 bases, V lost 7 bases, and 8 bases had no gene match. Germline CDR1 reads SEHNR; CDR2 reads FQNEAQ (reference sequence). The CDR3 DNA reads as TGTGCCAGCAACCCGGGACAGCAGTACCAAGAGACCCAGTACTTC. As protein: CASNPGQQYQETQYF.

This clonotype was found a few times. The chain combines TRBV20-1 with TRBJ2-1; 9 bases are shared with TRBD2. This CDR3 has 13 amino acids. From germline, CDR1 is DFQATT and CDR2 SNEGSKA (reference sequence). J was trimmed by 7 bases and V by 7 bases; bases with no gene match: 8. CDR3 DNA: TGCAGTGTCATGAAGCGGGGGGCGAATGAGCAGTTCTTC. Protein product: CSVMKRGANEQFF.

The chain has TRBV5-5 and TRBJ2-7; 7 bases map to TRBD2. The DNA end lines up better with TRBJ2-5; the J call may be wrong. Looked up from germline, CDR1 is SGHKS and CDR2 is YYEKEE (reference sequence). The CDR3 loop spans 15 amino acids. CDR3 region: CASSLRVGGGETQYF. The CDR3 DNA reads as TGTGCCAGCAGCTTGAGGGTCGGCGGGGGAGAGACCCAGTACTTC.

This clonotype was seen more than once but under ten times. The J gene is TRBJ2-7, the V gene TRBV4-1; no reliable D call. Trimming cost V 4 bases and J 2 bases, with 15 bases left between them. Germline CDR1 reads MGHRA; CDR2 reads YSYEKL. The CDR3 has 15 residues. The CDR3 sequence: CASSLETGHTYEQYF. In nucleotides, the CDR3 is TGCGCCAGCAGCCTTGAAACCGGGCATACCTACGAGCAGTACTTC.

Only one count was recorded for this clonotype. The chain is built from TRBV5-1 and TRBJ2-6; D might be TRBD1 or TRBD2, each matching 5 bases. Germline CDR1 SGHRS, CDR2 YFSETQ. Trimming shortened V by 0 bases and J by 2 bases, and 9 bases separated the two germline ends. The CDR3 totals 16 residues. For the CDR3, the DNA is TGCGCCAGCAGCTTGGTTGGGACCCCTGGGGCCAACGTCCTGACTTTC. Its protein product is CASSLVGTPGANVLTF.

This clonotype was counted only a few times. Its ends do not fully match the called genes, so a read error is possible. J is TRBJ1-4 and V is TRBV9, with D maybe TRBD1 (6 bases). This CDR3 comprises 16 residues. Germline CDR1 and CDR2: SGDLS and YYNGEE. For the CDR3, the DNA is TGTGCCAGCAGCGTAGTGGGGGCAGTCGATAATGGAAAACTGTTTTTT. Protein: CASSVVGAVDNGKLFF.

CDR3 in DNA: TGTGCCACCAGCAAGAACAGGCGTCAAGAGACCCAGTACTTC. Encoded protein: CATSKNRRQETQYF. This chain joins TRBV15 and TRBJ2-5; a possible D gene is TRBD1 (5 bases). The CDR3 has 14 residues. Trimming removed 4 bases at V and 2 bases at J, with 11 bases between. Looked up from germline, CDR1 is LNHNV and CDR2 is YYDKDF (reference sequence).

The chain has TRBV12-3 or TRBV12-4 and TRBJ2-6; TRBD2 agrees at 9 bases. CDR3 length: 19 amino acids. V trimming: 5 bases; J trimming: 0 bases; junction bases outside the gene matches: 11. CDR3 amino acids: CASSKGGTSTLSGANVLTF. The CDR3 DNA reads as TGTGCCAGCAGTAAAGGAGGGACTAGCACCCTCTCTGGGGCCAACGTCCTGACTTTC.

The rearrangement uses TRBV7-2 and TRBJ2-7, with D possibly TRBD2 on 6 matching bases. The CDR3 is made up of 14 amino acids. With 6 bases removed from V and 3 bases from J, the gap between germline ends came to 15 bases. Germline CDR1 reads SGHTA; CDR2 reads FQGNSA. CDR3 DNA sequence: TGTGCCAGCAGGGGGGGTTTGTCCTACTACGAGCAGTACTTC. Encoded protein: CASRGGLSYYEQYF.

This clonotype was counted a few times. The chain employs TRBV7-9 and TRBJ2-3; D not resolved. V lost 3 bases to trimming and J lost 2 bases, with 6 bases between them. CDR1 SEHNR and CDR2 FQNEAQ come from the germline V gene (reference sequence). The CDR3 consists of 13 residues. DNA for the CDR3: TGTGCCAGCAGCTTTGGGGACACAGATACGCAGTATTTT. As protein: CASSFGDTDTQYF.

Only a few counts were recorded for this clonotype. This chain connects TRBV12-3 or TRBV12-4 to TRBJ2-7, with D possibly TRBD1 on 6 matching bases. The J call is uncertain, as TRBJ2-5 better fits the DNA end. The CDR3 loop spans 14 amino acids. The CDR3 bases are TGTGCCAGCAGTCATACGACAGGAGTGGAGACCCAGTACTTC. It specifies CASSHTTGVETQYF.

This clonotype was seen a few times. The rearrangement uses TRBV5-6 and TRBJ2-2; 10 nucleotides line up with TRBD2. Germline V gene sequence: CDR1 SGHDT, CDR2 YYEEEE. There are 17 residues in the CDR3. Unmatched junction bases numbered 9, after V lost 4 bases and J lost 3 bases. The CDR3 sequence is CASSQIIGLADTGELFF. Written as DNA, the CDR3 is TGTGCCAGCAGCCAGATTATCGGACTAGCGGACACCGGGGAGCTGTTTTTT. The complete variable domain, with remaining parts taken from reference TRBV5-6 and TRBJ2-2, reads DAGVTQSPTHLIKTRGQQVTLRCSPKSGHDTVSWYQQALGQGPQFIFQYYEEEERQRGNFPDRFSGHQFPNYSSELNVNALLLGDSALYLCASSQIIGLADTGELFFGEGSRLTVL.

The rearrangement links TRBV6-1 to TRBJ2-1; possibly TRBD1 or TRBD2 for D (5 bases each). The CDR3 totals 17 residues. With 6 bases removed from V and 0 bases from J, the gap between germline ends came to 18 bases. Germline V CDR1 and CDR2: MNHNS, SASEGT. The DNA of the CDR3 is TGTGCCAGCAGGTCCCGTGGGGGACCAAGCTCCTACAATGAGCAGTTCTTC. Translation: CASRSRGGPSSYNEQFF.

This clonotype was observed once. This chain uses TRBV12-3 or TRBV12-4 with TRBJ1-5; possible D gene TRBD1, 6 bases. The V and J ends lost 5 bases and 4 bases respectively, with 18 bases between them. CDR3 length: 16 amino acids. CDR3 residues: CASSNLKRDTNQPQHF. CDR3 sequence (DNA): TGTGCCAGCAGTAATCTGAAAAGGGACACGAATCAGCCCCAGCATTTT.

The V call is TRBV10-3, the J call TRBJ2-2; D gene uncertain. This CDR3 comprises 11 residues. With 3 bases removed from V and 4 bases from J, the gap between germline ends came to 0 bases. Germline V gene sequence: CDR1 ENHRY, CDR2 SYGVKD. The CDR3 coding sequence is TGTGCCATCAGTGACACCGGGGAGCTGTTTTTT. This gives the protein CAISDTGELFF.

This clonotype occurred once. This chain uses TRBV21-1 with TRBJ2-5; the D segment call TRBD1 is taken from the table without a DNA check. TRBV21-1 is a recognized pseudogene. The CDR3 runs 18 residues. CDR3 DNA: TGTGCCAGCAGCAAAGAGTTTTATTTCTATTCCTCTGTCGAGACCCAGTACTTC. Translation gives CASSKEFYFYSSVETQYF.

The V and J genes are TRBV7-2 and TRBJ1-5; D unresolved. Germline V gene data show CDR1 as SGHTA and CDR2 as FQGNSA. V was shortened by 5 bases and J by 1 base, with 15 bases between the two germline ends. The CDR3 spans 16 residues. The CDR3 nucleotides are TGTGCCAGCAGCCCACGTAAAGGCAGGAGCAATCAGCCCCAGCATTTT. This encodes CASSPRKGRSNQPQHF.

The chain combines TRBV5-1 with TRBJ2-7, with TRBD1 matching over 7 bases. The CDR3 is 13 residues long. CDR1 SGHRS and CDR2 YFSETQ come from the germline V gene. The trim removed 4 bases at V and 9 bases at J, leaving 10 bases unmatched. The CDR3 sequence: CASSKDTGDWQYF. DNA of the CDR3: TGCGCCAGCAGCAAAGACACAGGGGATTGGCAGTACTTC.